The T cell receptor (beta chain) under discussion was sequenced for a study of T-cell memory formation after mild COVID-19 (dated by TCRdb to the early 2020s). For the study in its entirety: TCR sequence clusters from the two donors were largely donor specific. Longitudinal TCRalpha and TCRbeta repertoire sequencing tracked T-cell clones expanding and contracting after mild COVID-19 in two donors. The cohort comprised two young, previously healthy adult volunteers, one female and one male.

Ficoll-Paque density gradient centrifugation was used to isolate PBMCs. V was cut back by 4 bases and J by 7 bases, leaving a gap of 11 bases between them. Reading from cysteine to phenylalanine, the CDR3 counts 14 amino acids. This entry keeps only the CDR3 DNA: 42 bases, framed from base 1. What the work shows at the level of the full study, not this receptor alone: The study included only a couple of mild cases, and larger cohorts that include severe cases with pre-infection samples were judged to be necessary. The detection of some responding clones in pre-infection memory suggests that pre-existing cross-reactive memory T cells joined the SARS-CoV-2 response. From day 15 to 85, contracting clones showed balanced CD4/CD8 phenotypes, whereas a second wave of clones that expanded from day 15 to 37 leaned towards CD4+. SARS-CoV-2 specificity was not confirmed for the second-wave clones peaking on day 37. Contracting CD4+ clones appeared mostly in the CM and EM memory subsets, whereas CD8+ clones were enriched in EMRA.

In its sample, this clonotype was seen a few times. Its antigen has not been determined. Base qualities are not at hand, and no much larger clone is one base apart. Sequencing was performed on an Illumina NovaSeq 6000. TCRalpha and TCRbeta cDNA libraries were constructed by 5'RACE with constant-segment primers, with sample barcodes and unique molecular identifiers being introduced. RNA was extracted from every sample with Trizol reagent. The libraries were amplified in two PCR steps, and the second step added a second sample barcode and Illumina TruSeq adapters. Sequencing of libraries was performed on an Illumina NovaSeq with 2 x 150 bp paired-end reads. The source study handled its data this way. Reads were demultiplexed and collapsed into UMI-guided consensus sequences with migec v1.2.7. With mixcr v2.1.11, UMI consensuses were aligned to TRA and TRB V and J templates and assembled into clonotypes. Expanded or contracted clonotypes were those called significant by both edgeR and NoisET, with noise models trained on biological replicates. For edgeR calls, the cutoffs were a false discovery rate-adjusted p below 0.01 and a log2 fold-change threshold of 1. As an exploratory analysis of dynamics, PCA with hierarchical clustering was applied to max-normalized trajectories of the 1000 most abundant clonotypes. Separately sequenced CD4+ and CD8+ repertoires were used to assign the CD4 or CD8 phenotype of responding clones. TCRdb trimmed the raw reads at Q25, called clones with MiXCR and kept productive beta chains. Each CDR3 protein gets just one entry, which takes the most common genes and DNA from the rows behind it. These V and J calls are TCRdb output, not the study's own analysis. This sample lists about 210,000 distinct CDR3 sequences; around 30% were detected once. The top ten clonotypes cover more than 9.5% of the sample.

The sample taken for sequencing was PBMCs or a T cell subset sorted from them (not recorded which). The V gene is TRBV12-3 or TRBV12-4 and the J gene is TRBJ1-6, with an unclear D gene assignment. This TCR derives from an adult woman who had mild COVID-19 (a few samples of this study predate the infection). The sample titles of this study are shuffled in the database, so cell type and time point are left out; the donor was told from shared clones. The encoded CDR3 is CASSYQVRNSPLHF. The sequence in DNA is TGTGCCAGCAGTTACCAGGTGCGCAATTCACCCCTCCACTTT.